Below are 17 T cell receptor beta chains sequenced from a single sample in a study of T cell responses to AZD1222 COVID-19 vaccine. The table came from immunoSEQ multiplex PCR; TCRdb's copy has only in-frame clones and leaves some out. The sample includes about 130,000 clones, roughly 87% of them seen just once. The sequences come from peripheral blood, collected 28 days after the second AZD1222 dose. These receptors were taken from an adult who received the AZD1222 COVID-19 vaccine.

This chain uses TRBV29-1 with TRBJ2-3; D gene unclear. Trimming left V 7 bases short and J 5 bases short, with 16 bases between. CDR3 length equals 13 residues. Germline loops: CDR1 SQVTM, CDR2 ANQGSEA. The CDR3 DNA reads TGCAGCGCCGCAAAGCAGGACGAAGATACGCAGTATTTT. As protein: CSAAKQDEDTQYF.

V gene TRBV12-5 combines with J gene TRBJ1-1; D might be TRBD1 (5 bases). V gave up 5 bases and J gave up 7 bases, with 23 bases separating them. Germline loops: CDR1 LGHNT, CDR2 FRNRAP. This CDR3 spans 16 amino acids. Here the CDR3 DNA reads TGTGCTAGTGGTCCCTCCGGGACTGCCGTACCCAATGAAGCTTTCTTT. It translates to CASGPSGTAVPNEAFF.

This chain joins TRBV6-5 and TRBJ1-2; 9 bases are shared with TRBD1. The CDR3 totals 15 residues. The junction had 9 bases not matched to a gene; V was cut back by 2 bases and J by 8 bases. In germline, CDR1 is MNHEY, CDR2 SVGAGI. CDR3 residues: CASSYGPTGGTGYTF. The CDR3 DNA sequence: TGTGCCAGCAGTTACGGACCGACAGGGGGTACGGGCTACACCTTC.

The V and J genes are TRBV5-6 and TRBJ1-1; D unclear. The CDR3 is 16 amino acids. Per germline, CDR1 SGHDT and CDR2 YYEEEE. Trimming left V 4 bases short and J 1 base short, with 17 bases between. CDR3 bases: TGTGCCAGCAGCCCGGACCGGACTCGATGGAACACTGAAGCTTTCTTT. It is translated as CASSPDRTRWNTEAFF.

The genes are TRBV29-1 and TRBJ1-4; D might be TRBD1 (5 bases). V lost 2 bases, J lost 7 bases, and 11 bases lay in between. CDR1 is SQVTM, CDR2 ANQGSEA, per germline. The CDR3 has 13 amino acids. CDR3 loop: CSVEKGAGEKLFF. DNA of the CDR3: TGCAGCGTTGAAAAAGGGGCGGGTGAAAAACTGTTTTTT. The full variable domain, its missing parts supplied by reference TRBV29-1 and TRBJ1-4, is SAVISQKPSRDICQRGTSLTIQCQVDSQVTMMFWYRQQPGQSLTLIATANQGSEATYESGFVIDKFPISRPNLTFSTLTVSNMSPEDSSIYLCSVEKGAGEKLFFGSGTQLSVL.

CDR3 nucleotides: TGTGCCAGCAGCTTGCAGGGGGCATCGGACTATGGCTACACCTTC. As protein: CASSLQGASDYGYTF. The rearrangement uses TRBV7-8 and TRBJ1-2; 8 bases fit TRBD1. With V trimmed by 3 bases and J by 3 bases, 6 bases remained unmatched. Germline V gene sequence: CDR1 SGHVS, CDR2 FQNEAQ. The CDR3 runs 15 residues.

V and J are TRBV14 and TRBJ1-2, with D possibly matching TRBD1 (5 bases). Germline assignment: CDR1 SGHDN and CDR2 FVKESK. Trimming stripped 0 bases from V and 4 bases from J, with 33 bases between. CDR3 size: 22 residues. CDR3 nucleotide sequence: TGTGCCAGCAGCCAAGATGGGCGCAGGGTTCCCTATGCGGACGACCTTACCTATGGCTACACCTTC. Its translation is CASSQDGRRVPYADDLTYGYTF.

The J gene is TRBJ1-6, the V gene TRBV18; TRBD1 might be the D (6 bases). The V gene's germline CDR1 is KGHSH and CDR2 LQKENI. The V end was cut by 3 bases, the J end by 7 bases, with 13 bases between. The CDR3 spans 15 residues. For the CDR3, the DNA is TGTGCCAGCTCACCCGGACAGTATGAAAATTCACCCCTCCACTTT. Its protein is CASSPGQYENSPLHF.

The chain combines TRBV2 with TRBJ2-7; no clear D. The CDR3 runs 17 residues. Trimming took off 6 bases at V and 2 bases at J, with 23 bases between the two ends. Germline-derived CDR1 and CDR2 are SNHLY and FYNNEI. The CDR3 region is CASRTGTQYPDTYEQYF. CDR3 DNA sequence: TGTGCCAGCAGAACCGGCACGCAGTACCCCGATACCTACGAGCAGTACTTC.

The DNA of the CDR3 is TGTGCCAGCTCAACTCTTGGCCGGAGTACACACACAGATACGCAGTATTTT. It codes for CASSTLGRSTHTDTQYF. This chain connects TRBV18 to TRBJ2-3; D not resolved. V was pared by 5 bases and J by 2 bases, with 20 bases between. CDR3 size: 17 residues. Germline CDR1 and CDR2: KGHSH and LQKENI.

A remark on this clone: The sample carries other DNA sequences with the same CDR3. V and J are TRBV7-2 and TRBJ2-7, with D unclear. The CDR3 is made up of 13 amino acids. Germline CDR1 SGHTA, CDR2 FQGNSA. The V end was cut by 4 bases, the J end by 0 bases, with 7 bases between. The DNA of the CDR3 is TGTGCCAGCAGCTCGAGGAGCTCCTACGAGCAGTACTTC. This encodes CASSSRSSYEQYF.

The genes are TRBV6-5 and TRBJ2-7, with TRBD1 matching over 8 bases. CDR1 MNHEY and CDR2 SVGAGI come from the germline V gene. This CDR3 contains 14 residues. V dropped 4 bases and J dropped 3; count of bases not matched to a gene: 5. CDR3 protein: CASSFYRGDYEQYF. The CDR3 coding sequence is TGTGCCAGCAGTTTCTACAGGGGGGACTACGAGCAGTACTTC.

The chain uses TRBV18 and TRBJ1-2; possibly TRBD1 for D (6 bases). Per the germline V gene, CDR1 is KGHSH and CDR2 is LQKENI. CDR3 length equals 16 residues. V was trimmed by 3 bases and J by 6 bases, leaving 20 bases between them. As DNA, the CDR3 is TGTGCCAGCTCACCGATGTCCGAGACAGGCGGTGATGGCTACACCTTC. This codes for CASSPMSETGGDGYTF.

The chain links TRBV20-1 to TRBJ1-2, with D possibly matching TRBD1 (5 bases). From germline, CDR1 is DFQATT and CDR2 SNEGSKA (reference sequence). Trimming stripped 5 bases from V and 6 bases from J, with 10 bases between. The CDR3 has 11 amino acids. The DNA for the CDR3 is TGCAGTGCTCAAGGGGCAAATGGCTACACCTTC. It translates to CSAQGANGYTF.

This clone was observed a single time. J is TRBJ1-1 and V is TRBV7-9; maybe TRBD1 (6 bases). CDR1 is SEHNR and CDR2 is FQNEAQ in the germline V gene (reference sequence). Trimming removed 5 bases from V and 1 base from J, with 8 bases in between. The CDR3 is made up of 13 amino acids. In DNA, the CDR3 is TGTGCCAGCAGCACGGGACAGAACACTGAAGCTTTCTTT. Protein sequence: CASSTGQNTEAFF.

The V and J genes are TRBV18 and TRBJ1-3, with D perhaps matching TRBD1 (5 bases). The CDR3 extends over 15 amino acids. V lost 4 bases and J lost 4, with 14 bases in between. The germline CDR1 and CDR2 sequences are KGHSH and LQKENI. The CDR3 nucleotides read TGTGCCAGCTCACTCACGCAGGGTGAAGGAAACACCATATATTTT. The encoded protein is CASSLTQGEGNTIYF.

The V call is TRBV7-8, the J call TRBJ1-5, with unresolved D. The CDR3 contains 13 residues. V was clipped by 2 bases and J by 2 bases, with 4 bases between them. CDR1 is SGHVS and CDR2 is FQNEAQ in the germline V gene. The CDR3 spells CASSLSGNQPQHF. CDR3 nucleotides: TGTGCCAGCAGCTTAAGCGGCAATCAGCCCCAGCATTTT.